This T cell receptor (beta chain) was identified during a study of OX40 agonist ivuxolimab in advanced cancers. Looking at the study overall: Of the participants, under 50% had some prior anti-PD-1, anti-PD-L1 or anti-CTLA-4 therapy, which was allowed. One hepatocellular carcinoma and two cutaneous melanoma patients partially responded.

Concerning this clone itself: Its specificity is unknown.

Study results and caveats: By week 6 at 0.1 to 3.0 mg/kg, blood CD4+ and CD8+ T cells had expanded clonally. Which antigen the expanded peripheral T cells recognized is unknown.

Some clones are missing from TCRdb's copy, which holds only in-frame ones; the method was immunoSEQ multiplex PCR. Seen here are 65,000 to 95,000 clones, 84% observed once, and the top ten hold roughly 0.53%. This clonotype was obtained from an adult with an advanced solid tumor such as melanoma, head and neck, liver or kidney cancer. The sequences come from CD4+ or CD8+ T cells sorted from blood, collected in a trial of the OX40 agonist ivuxolimab.

CDR3 sequence (DNA): TGTGCCAGCAGTGAACACGAGGAGACCCAGTACTTC. This sequence encodes CASSEHEETQYF. V is TRBV2 and J is TRBJ2-5; D gene ambiguous. From germline, CDR1 is SNHLY and CDR2 FYNNEI. The CDR3 runs to 12 residues. V was pared by 2 bases and J by 5 bases, with 6 bases between.